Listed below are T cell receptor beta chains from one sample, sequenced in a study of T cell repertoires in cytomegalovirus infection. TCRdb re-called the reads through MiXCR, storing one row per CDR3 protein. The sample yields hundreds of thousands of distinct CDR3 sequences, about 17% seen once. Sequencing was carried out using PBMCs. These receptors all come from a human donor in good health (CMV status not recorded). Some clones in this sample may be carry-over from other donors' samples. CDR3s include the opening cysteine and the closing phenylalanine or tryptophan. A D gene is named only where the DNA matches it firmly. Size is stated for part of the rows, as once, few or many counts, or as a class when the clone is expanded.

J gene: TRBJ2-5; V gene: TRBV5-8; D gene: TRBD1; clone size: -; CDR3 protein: CASSLKGAIGETQYF; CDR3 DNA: TGTGCCAGCAGCTTGAAGGGGGCGATTGGAGAGACCCAGTACTTC
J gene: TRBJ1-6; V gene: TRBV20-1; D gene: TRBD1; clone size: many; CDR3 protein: CSAFLQGAANSPLHF; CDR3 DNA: TGCAGTGCTTTCTTACAGGGGGCAGCGAATTCACCCCTCCACTTT
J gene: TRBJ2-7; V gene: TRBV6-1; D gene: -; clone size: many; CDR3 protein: CASRPMDGRGSYEQYF; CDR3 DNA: TGTGCCAGCAGACCGATGGACGGTCGGGGCTCCTACGAGCAGTACTTC
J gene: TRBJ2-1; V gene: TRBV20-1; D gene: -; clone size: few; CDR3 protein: CSARENKSPETYNEQFF; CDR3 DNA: TGCAGTGCTAGGGAAAATAAATCCCCAGAGACCTACAATGAGCAGTTCTTC
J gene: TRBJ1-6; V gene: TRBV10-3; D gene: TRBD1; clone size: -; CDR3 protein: CAIKGTGYSPLHF; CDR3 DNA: TGTGCCATCAAGGGGACAGGGTACTCACCCCTCCACTTT
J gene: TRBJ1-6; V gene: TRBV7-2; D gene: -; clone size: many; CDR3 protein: CASSLGTGFSAPLHF; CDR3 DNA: TGTGCCAGCAGCTTAGGAACCGGGTTCAGTGCACCCCTCCACTTT
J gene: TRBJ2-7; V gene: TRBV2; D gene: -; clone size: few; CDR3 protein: CASRDPDYEQYF; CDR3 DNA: TGTGCCAGCAGGGACCCGGACTACGAGCAGTACTTC
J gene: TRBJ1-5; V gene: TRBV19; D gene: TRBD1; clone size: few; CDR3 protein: CASSKQGAANQPQHF; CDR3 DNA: TGTGCCAGTAGTAAACAGGGGGCTGCAAATCAGCCCCAGCATTTT
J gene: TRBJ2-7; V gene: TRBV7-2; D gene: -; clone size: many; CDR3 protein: CASSLEGLLGYEQYF; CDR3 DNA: TGTGCCAGCAGCTTAGAGGGCCTCCTGGGGTACGAGCAGTACTTC
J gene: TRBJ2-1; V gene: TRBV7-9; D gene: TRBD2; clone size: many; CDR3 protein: CASSFGGAYNEQFF; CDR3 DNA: TGTGCCAGCAGCTTTGGGGGGGCCTACAATGAGCAGTTCTTC
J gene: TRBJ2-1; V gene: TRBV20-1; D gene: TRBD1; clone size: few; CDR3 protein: CSAYPRGQVYNEQFF; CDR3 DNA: TGCAGTGCTTATCCCAGGGGACAGGTCTACAATGAGCAGTTCTTC
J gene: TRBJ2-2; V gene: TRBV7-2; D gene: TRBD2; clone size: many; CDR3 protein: CASSPGDSSGAGELFF; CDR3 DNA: TGTGCCAGCAGCCCAGGCGATTCTAGCGGCGCCGGGGAGCTGTTTTTT
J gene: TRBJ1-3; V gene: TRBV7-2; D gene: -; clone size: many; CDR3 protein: CASSLLNVPGNTIYF; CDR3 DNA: TGTGCCAGCAGCTTACTTAACGTTCCTGGAAACACCATATATTTT
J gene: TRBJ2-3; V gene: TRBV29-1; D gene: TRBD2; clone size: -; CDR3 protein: CSARLALGTDTQYF; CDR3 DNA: TGCAGCGCACGACTAGCTTTGGGCACAGATACGCAGTATTTT
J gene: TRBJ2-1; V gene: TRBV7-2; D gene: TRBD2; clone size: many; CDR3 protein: CASSLTSGLRYSYNEQFF; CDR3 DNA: TGTGCCAGCAGCTTAACTAGCGGTCTTCGTTACTCCTACAATGAGCAGTTCTTC
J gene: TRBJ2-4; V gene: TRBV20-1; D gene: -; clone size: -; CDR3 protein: CSARWLAKNIQYF; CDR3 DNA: TGCAGTGCTAGATGGCTAGCCAAAAACATTCAGTACTTC
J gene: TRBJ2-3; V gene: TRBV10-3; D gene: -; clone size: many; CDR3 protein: CAISYRDTHYTDTQYF; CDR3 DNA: TGTGCCATCAGTTATCGGGACACCCATTACACAGATACGCAGTATTTT
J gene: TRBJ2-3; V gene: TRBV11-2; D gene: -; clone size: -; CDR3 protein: CASSLAGRGRITDTQYF; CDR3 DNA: TGTGCCAGCAGCTTAGCTGGTCGGGGGCGGATCACAGATACGCAGTATTTT
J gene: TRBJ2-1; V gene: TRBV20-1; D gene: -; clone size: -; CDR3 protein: CSARNVQRSYNEQFF; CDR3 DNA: TGCAGTGCTAGGAACGTACAGCGGAGCTACAATGAGCAGTTCTTC
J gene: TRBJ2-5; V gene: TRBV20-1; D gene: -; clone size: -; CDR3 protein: CSASWGKETQYF; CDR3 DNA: TGCAGTGCTAGCTGGGGGAAAGAGACCCAGTACTTC
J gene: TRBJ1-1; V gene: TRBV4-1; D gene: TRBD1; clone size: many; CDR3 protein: CASSLGTGGLDRKNTEAFF; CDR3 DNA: TGCGCCAGCAGCCTAGGGACAGGCGGCCTCGACCGCAAGAACACTGAAGCTTTCTTT
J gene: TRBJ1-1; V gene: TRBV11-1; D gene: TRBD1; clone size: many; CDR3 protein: CASSSRQGVGTEAFF; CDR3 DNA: TGTGCCAGCAGCTCAAGACAGGGGGTGGGAACTGAAGCTTTCTTT
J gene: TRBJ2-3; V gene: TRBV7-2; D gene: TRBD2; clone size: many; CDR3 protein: CASSFLVLAGGTDTQYF; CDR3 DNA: TGTGCCAGCAGCTTCCTCGTACTAGCGGGGGGCACAGATACGCAGTATTTT
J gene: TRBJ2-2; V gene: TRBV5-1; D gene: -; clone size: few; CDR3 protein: CASSLDGFENTGELFF; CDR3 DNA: TGCGCCAGCAGCTTGGATGGTTTTGAGAACACCGGGGAGCTGTTTTTT
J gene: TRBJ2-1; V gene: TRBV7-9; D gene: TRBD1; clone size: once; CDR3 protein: CASSRRTGGEQFF; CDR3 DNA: TGTGCCAGCAGCAGGCGGACAGGGGGTGAGCAGTTCTTC
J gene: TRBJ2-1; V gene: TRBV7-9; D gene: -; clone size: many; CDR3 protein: CASSARGGENNEQFF; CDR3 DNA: TGTGCCAGCAGCGCAAGAGGCGGGGAGAACAATGAGCAGTTCTTC
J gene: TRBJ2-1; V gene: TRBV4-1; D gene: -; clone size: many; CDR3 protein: CASSQVEGGYNEQFF; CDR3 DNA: TGCGCCAGCAGCCAAGTGGAAGGGGGGTACAATGAGCAGTTCTTC
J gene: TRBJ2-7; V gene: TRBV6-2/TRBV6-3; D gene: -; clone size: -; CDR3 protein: CASSSAGKISHEQYF; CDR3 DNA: TGTGCCAGCAGTTCGGCGGGGAAGATCTCCCACGAGCAGTACTTC
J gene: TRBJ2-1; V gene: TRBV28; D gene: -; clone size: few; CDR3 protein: CASSSPGREQFF; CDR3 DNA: TGTGCCAGCAGTTCCCCCGGGCGGGAGCAGTTCTTC
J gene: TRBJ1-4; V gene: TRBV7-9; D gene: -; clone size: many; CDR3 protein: CASSPPLGANEKLFF; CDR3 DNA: TGTGCCAGCAGCCCCCCCTTGGGGGCTAATGAAAAACTGTTTTTT
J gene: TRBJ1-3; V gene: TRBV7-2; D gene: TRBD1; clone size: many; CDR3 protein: CASSSTGVSTGNTIYF; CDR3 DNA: TGTGCCAGCAGTTCAACAGGGGTATCCACCGGAAACACCATATATTTT
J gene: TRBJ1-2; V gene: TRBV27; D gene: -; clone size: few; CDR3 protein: CASSLDPRAGRRGYTF; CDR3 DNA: TGTGCCAGCAGTTTAGACCCTCGAGCAGGCCGGAGGGGCTACACCTTC
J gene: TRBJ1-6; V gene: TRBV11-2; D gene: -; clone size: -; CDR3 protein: CASSLGVGGNSPLHF; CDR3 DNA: TGTGCCAGCAGCTTGGGGGTGGGGGGGAATTCACCCCTCCACTTT
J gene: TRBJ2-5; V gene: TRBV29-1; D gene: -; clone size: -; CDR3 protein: CSVGQQGAETQYF; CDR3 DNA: TGCAGCGTTGGACAGCAAGGCGCGGAGACCCAGTACTTC
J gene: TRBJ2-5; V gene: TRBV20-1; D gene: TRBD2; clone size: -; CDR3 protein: CSATRTSGGLQETQYF; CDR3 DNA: TGCAGTGCTACCCGGACTAGCGGGGGGTTACAAGAGACCCAGTACTTC
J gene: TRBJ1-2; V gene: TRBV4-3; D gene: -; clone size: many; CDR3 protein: CASSQFTDPFYGYTF; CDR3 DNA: TGCGCCAGCAGCCAATTTACAGACCCCTTTTATGGCTACACCTTC
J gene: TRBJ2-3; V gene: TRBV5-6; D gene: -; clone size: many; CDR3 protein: CASSLLWPPLKGDTQYF; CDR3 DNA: TGTGCCAGCAGCTTGCTCTGGCCCCCCCTCAAGGGAGATACGCAGTATTTT
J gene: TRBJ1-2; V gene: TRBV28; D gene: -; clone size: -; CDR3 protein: CASSLGGYSNYGYTF; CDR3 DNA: TGTGCCAGCAGTTTAGGAGGCTATTCCAACTATGGCTACACCTTC
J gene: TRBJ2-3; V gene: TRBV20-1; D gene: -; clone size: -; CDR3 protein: CSANAGFRATSTDTQYF; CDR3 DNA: TGCAGTGCTAACGCGGGGTTCCGAGCAACTAGCACAGATACGCAGTATTTT
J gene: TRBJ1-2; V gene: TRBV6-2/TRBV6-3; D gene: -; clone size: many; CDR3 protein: CASRDSTDGYTF; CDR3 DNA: TGTGCCAGCAGGGACAGCACGGATGGCTACACCTTC
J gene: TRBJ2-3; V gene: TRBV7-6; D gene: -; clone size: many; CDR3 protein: CASSPLGRVPDTQYF; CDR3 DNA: TGTGCCAGCAGCCCCTTAGGCAGGGTGCCAGATACGCAGTATTTT
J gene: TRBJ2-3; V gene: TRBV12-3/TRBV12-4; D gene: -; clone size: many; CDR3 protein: CASSLISGSDTQYF; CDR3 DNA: TGTGCCAGCAGTTTAATCAGTGGTAGCGATACGCAGTATTTT
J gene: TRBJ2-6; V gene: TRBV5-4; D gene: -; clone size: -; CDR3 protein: CASSLVRDSGANVLTF; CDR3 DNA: TGTGCCAGCAGCTTGGTCAGGGACTCTGGGGCCAACGTCCTGACTTTC
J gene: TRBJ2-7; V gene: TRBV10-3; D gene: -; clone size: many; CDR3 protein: CATRLGPAYEQYF; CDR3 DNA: TGTGCCACCAGACTAGGTCCGGCCTACGAGCAGTACTTC
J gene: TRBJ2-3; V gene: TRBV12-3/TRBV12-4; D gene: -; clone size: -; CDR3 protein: CASSPRDSSTDTQYF; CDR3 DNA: TGTGCCAGCAGTCCCCGGGACTCGAGCACAGATACGCAGTATTTT